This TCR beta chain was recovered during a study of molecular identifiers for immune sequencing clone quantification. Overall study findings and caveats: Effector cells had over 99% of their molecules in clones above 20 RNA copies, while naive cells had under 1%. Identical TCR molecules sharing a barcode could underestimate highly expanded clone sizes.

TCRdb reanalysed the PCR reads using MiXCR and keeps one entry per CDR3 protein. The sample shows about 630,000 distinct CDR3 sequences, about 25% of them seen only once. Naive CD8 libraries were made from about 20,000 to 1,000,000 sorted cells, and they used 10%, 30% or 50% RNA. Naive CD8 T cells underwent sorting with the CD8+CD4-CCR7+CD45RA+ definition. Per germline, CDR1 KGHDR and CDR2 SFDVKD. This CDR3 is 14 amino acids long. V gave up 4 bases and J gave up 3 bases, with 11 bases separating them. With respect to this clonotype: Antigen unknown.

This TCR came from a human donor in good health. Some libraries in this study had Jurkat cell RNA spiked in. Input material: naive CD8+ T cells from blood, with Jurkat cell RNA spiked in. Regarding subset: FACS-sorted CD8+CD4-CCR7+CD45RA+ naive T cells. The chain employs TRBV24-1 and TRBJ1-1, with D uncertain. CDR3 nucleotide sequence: TGTGCCACCAGTGAAAGCGGGCCGGACACTGAAGCTTTCTTT. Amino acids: CATSESGPDTEAFF.